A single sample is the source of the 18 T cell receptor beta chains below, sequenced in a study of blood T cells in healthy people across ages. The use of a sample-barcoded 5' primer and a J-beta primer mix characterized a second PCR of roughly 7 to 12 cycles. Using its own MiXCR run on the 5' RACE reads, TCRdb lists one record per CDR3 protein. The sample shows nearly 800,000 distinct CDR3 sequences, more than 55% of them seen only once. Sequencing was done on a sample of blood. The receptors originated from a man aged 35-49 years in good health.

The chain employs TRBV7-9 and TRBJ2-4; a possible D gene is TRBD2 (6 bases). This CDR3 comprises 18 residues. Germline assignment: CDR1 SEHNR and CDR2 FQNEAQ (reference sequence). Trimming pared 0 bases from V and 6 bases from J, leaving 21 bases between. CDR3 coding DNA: TGTGCCAGCAGCTTAGCGGACCTTGGCGCGGGAAGGGGAAACATTCAGTACTTC. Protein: CASSLADLGAGRGNIQYF.

The CDR3 loop reads CASSQGGQSGGKLFF. For the CDR3, the DNA is TGTGCCAGCAGCCAGGGGGGACAAAGCGGGGGAAAACTGTTTTTT. This chain links TRBV27 with TRBJ1-4, with 7 positions matching TRBD1. CDR1 MNHEY and CDR2 SMNVEV come from the germline V gene (reference sequence). The CDR3 is 15 amino acids. Trimming removed 6 bases from V and 10 bases from J; junction bases left unmatched: 14.

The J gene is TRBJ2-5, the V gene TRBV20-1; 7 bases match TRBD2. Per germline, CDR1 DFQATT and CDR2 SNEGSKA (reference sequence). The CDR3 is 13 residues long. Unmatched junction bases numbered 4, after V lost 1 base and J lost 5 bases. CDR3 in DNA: TGCAGTGCTAGAGGACTAGCTTCGGAGACCCAGTACTTC. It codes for CSARGLASETQYF.

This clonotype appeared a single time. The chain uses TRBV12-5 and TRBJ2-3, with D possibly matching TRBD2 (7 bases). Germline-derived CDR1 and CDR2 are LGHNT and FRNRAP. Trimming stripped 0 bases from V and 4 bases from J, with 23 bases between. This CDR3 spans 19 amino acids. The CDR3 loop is CASGLVGSLGEGEADTQYF. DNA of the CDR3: TGTGCTAGTGGTTTGGTCGGCTCTCTCGGGGAGGGGGAAGCAGATACGCAGTATTTT. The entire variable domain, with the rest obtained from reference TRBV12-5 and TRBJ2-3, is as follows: DARVTQTPRHKVTEMGQEVTMRCQPILGHNTVFWYRQTMMQGLELLAYFRNRAPLDDSGMPKDRFSAEMPDATLATLKIQPSEPRDSAVYFCASGLVGSLGEGEADTQYFGPGTRLTVL.

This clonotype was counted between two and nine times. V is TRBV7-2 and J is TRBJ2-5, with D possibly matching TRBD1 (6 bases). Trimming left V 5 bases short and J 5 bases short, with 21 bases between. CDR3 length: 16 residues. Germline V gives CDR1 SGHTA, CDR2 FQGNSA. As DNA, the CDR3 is TGTGCCAGCAGCGGACCATTACAGGGACCGGCCGAGACCCAGTACTTC. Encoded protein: CASSGPLQGPAETQYF.

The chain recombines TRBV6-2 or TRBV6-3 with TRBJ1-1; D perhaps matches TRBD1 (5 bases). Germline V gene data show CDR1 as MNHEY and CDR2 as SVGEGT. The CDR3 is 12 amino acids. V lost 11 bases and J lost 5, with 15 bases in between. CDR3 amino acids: CACTKGRTEAFF. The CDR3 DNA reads TGTGCCTGCACTAAGGGGCGTACTGAAGCTTTCTTT.

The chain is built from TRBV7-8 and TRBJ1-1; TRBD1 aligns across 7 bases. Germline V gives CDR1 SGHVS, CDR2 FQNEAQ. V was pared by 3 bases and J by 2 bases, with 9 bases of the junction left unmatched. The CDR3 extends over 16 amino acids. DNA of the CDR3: TGTGCCAGCAGCTTTAGTAGGGGGACAGATAACACTGAAGCTTTCTTT. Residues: CASSFSRGTDNTEAFF.

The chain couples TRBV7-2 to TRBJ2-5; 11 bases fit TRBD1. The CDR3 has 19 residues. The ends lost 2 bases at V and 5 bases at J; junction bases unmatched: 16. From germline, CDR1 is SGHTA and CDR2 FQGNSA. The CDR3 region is CASSLLLEGGQGVLETQYF. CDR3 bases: TGTGCCAGCAGCTTATTATTGGAGGGGGGACAGGGGGTTCTGGAGACCCAGTACTTC. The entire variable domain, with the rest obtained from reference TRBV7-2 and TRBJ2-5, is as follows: GAGVSQSPSNKVTEKGKDVELRCDPISGHTALYWYRQSLGQGLEFLIYFQGNSAPDKSGLPSDRFSAERTGGSVSTLTIQRTQQEDSAVYLCASSLLLEGGQGVLETQYFGPGTRLLVL.

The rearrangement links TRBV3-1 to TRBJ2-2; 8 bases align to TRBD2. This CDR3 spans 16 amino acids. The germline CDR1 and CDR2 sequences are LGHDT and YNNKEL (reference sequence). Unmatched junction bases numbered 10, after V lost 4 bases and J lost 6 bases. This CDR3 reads CASSPQGLVKAGELFF. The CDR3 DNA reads TGTGCCAGCAGCCCCCAGGGACTAGTTAAAGCCGGGGAGCTGTTTTTT.

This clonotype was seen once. CDR3 bases: TGTGCCAGCAGTAATAGGGGCGCGAACACTGAAGCTTTCTTT. Its translation: CASSNRGANTEAFF. The chain has TRBV6-5 and TRBJ1-1; D possibly corresponds to TRBD1 (5 bases). The V end lost 5 bases, the J end lost 1 base, and 11 bases lay between the germline ends. The length of the CDR3 is 14 residues. Germline lookup yields CDR1 MNHEY and CDR2 SVGAGI.

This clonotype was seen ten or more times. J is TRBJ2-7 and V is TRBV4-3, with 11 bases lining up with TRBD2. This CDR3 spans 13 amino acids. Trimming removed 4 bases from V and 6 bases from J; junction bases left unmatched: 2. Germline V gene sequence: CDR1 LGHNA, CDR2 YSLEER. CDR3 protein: CASSPGLAVEQYF. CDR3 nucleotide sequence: TGCGCCAGCAGCCCGGGACTAGCGGTCGAGCAGTACTTC.

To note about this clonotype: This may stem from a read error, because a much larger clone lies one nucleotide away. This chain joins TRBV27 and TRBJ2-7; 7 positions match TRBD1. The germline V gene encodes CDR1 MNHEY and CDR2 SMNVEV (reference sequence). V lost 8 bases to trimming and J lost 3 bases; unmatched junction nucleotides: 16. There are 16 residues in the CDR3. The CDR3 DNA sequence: TGTGCCAGCCAGAGTTGGACAGGACCCGAGGGCTACGAGCAGTACTTC. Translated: CASQSWTGPEGYEQYF.

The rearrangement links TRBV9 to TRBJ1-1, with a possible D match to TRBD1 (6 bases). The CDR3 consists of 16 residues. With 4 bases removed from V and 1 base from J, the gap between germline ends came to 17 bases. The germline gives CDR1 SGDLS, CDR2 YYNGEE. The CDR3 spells CASSNQYGGANTEAFF. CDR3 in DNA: TGTGCCAGCAGCAACCAGTACGGGGGGGCGAACACTGAAGCTTTCTTT.

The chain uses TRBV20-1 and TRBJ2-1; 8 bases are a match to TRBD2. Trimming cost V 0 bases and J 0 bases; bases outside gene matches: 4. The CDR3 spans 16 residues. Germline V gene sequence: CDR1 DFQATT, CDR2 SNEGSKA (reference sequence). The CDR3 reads CSARDASGPSYNEQFF. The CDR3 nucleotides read TGCAGTGCTAGAGACGCTAGCGGGCCCTCCTACAATGAGCAGTTCTTC.

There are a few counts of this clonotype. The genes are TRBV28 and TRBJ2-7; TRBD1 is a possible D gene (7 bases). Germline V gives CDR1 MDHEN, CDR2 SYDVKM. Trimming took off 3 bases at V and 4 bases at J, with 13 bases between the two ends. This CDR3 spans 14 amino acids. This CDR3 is CASSFLQGGYEQYF. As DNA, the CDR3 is TGTGCCAGCAGTTTTCTTCAGGGGGGTTACGAGCAGTACTTC.

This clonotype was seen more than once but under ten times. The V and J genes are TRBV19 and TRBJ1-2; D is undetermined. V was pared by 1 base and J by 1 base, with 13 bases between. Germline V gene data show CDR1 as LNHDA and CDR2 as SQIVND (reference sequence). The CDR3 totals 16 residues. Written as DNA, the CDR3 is TGTGCCAGTAGTATAGGACGTCACTCAAGTAACTATGGCTACACCTTC. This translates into CASSIGRHSSNYGYTF.

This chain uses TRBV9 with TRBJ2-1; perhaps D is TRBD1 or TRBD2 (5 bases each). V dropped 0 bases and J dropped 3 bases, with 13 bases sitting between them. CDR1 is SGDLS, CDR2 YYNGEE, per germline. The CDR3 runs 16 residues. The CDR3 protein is CASSVAAGTDYNEQFF. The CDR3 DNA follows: TGTGCCAGCAGCGTAGCGGCCGGGACGGACTACAATGAGCAGTTCTTC.

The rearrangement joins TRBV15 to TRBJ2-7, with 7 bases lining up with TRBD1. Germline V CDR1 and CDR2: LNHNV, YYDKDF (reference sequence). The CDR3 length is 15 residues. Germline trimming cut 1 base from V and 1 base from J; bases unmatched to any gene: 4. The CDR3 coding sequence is TGTGCCACCAGCAGAGGGGGGACAGCGTCCTACGAGCAGTACTTC. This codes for CATSRGGTASYEQYF.